Below are 6 T cell receptor beta chains sequenced from a single sample in a study of blood T cells in healthy people across ages. A J-beta primer mix and a sample-barcoded 5' primer were used in a second PCR of about 6 to 12 cycles. TCRdb re-analysed the 5' RACE reads in MiXCR, keeping a single row per CDR3 protein. The data hold 850,000 or so distinct CDR3 sequences, with 25% to 30% observed a single time. Source material: blood. The receptors originated from a woman of 80 years or more in good health.

This clonotype was counted ten times or more. This chain connects TRBV30 to TRBJ2-4, with D possibly TRBD2 on 5 matching bases. Looked up from germline, CDR1 is GTSNPN and CDR2 is SVGIG (reference sequence). This CDR3 has 12 amino acids. V lost 3 bases and J 9 bases, leaving 12 bases between the germline ends. The CDR3 sequence: CAWRKQRSIQYF. DNA of the CDR3: TGTGCCTGGAGGAAACAGCGGAGCATTCAGTACTTC.

This clonotype has a count of ten or more. The chain has TRBV4-2 and TRBJ1-6, with 7 bases fitting TRBD1. Germline V CDR1 and CDR2: LGHNA, YNFKEQ. The CDR3 contains 15 residues. Trimming took 4 bases from V and 6 from J; bases not matched to a gene: 6. The CDR3 DNA reads as TGTGCCAGCAGCCTCCGGGACAGTGGTAATTCACCCCTCCACTTT. Translation: CASSLRDSGNSPLHF.

This clonotype was detected many times. The chain couples TRBV7-2 to TRBJ1-5, with no clear D. Deletions cut 5 bases from V and 7 bases from J, with 9 bases between. The germline CDR1 and CDR2 sequences are SGHTA and FQGNSA. The CDR3 runs to 12 residues. CDR3 protein: CASSRFGQPQHF. CDR3 coding DNA: TGTGCCAGCAGCCGCTTCGGACAGCCCCAGCATTTT.

This chain's CDR3 is CSAKRGQFSGNTIYF. The CDR3 nucleotides read TGCAGTGCTAAACGAGGACAGTTTTCTGGAAACACCATATATTTT. V usage is TRBV20-1 and J usage is TRBJ1-3; D may be TRBD1 (6 bases). The ends were cut back, 4 bases at V and 1 base at J, with 14 bases in the middle. Germline CDR1 is DFQATT and CDR2 is SNEGSKA (reference sequence). The CDR3 has 15 amino acids.

A note on this clonotype: In this CDR3 the conserved last residue, phenylalanine or tryptophan, is missing, so a read error is likely. V is TRBV7-8 and J is TRBJ2-3; D not resolved. The V end was cut by 0 bases, the J end by 1 base, with 5 bases between. Germline-derived CDR1 and CDR2 are SGHVS and FQNEAQ. The CDR3 sequence is 14 residues long. The CDR3 coding sequence is TGTGCCAGCAGCTTAGCGGGCCGCACAGATACGCAGTATTTG. As protein: CASSLAGRTDTQYL.

This clonotype appeared many times. This chain uses TRBV10-3 with TRBJ2-1; 9 positions agree with TRBD2. V trimming: 7 bases; J trimming: 6 bases; junction bases outside the gene matches: 7. CDR1 and CDR2 from the germline V gene are ENHRY and SYGVKD. The length of the CDR3 is 14 residues. The DNA for the CDR3 is TGTGCCATCAACTTAGCGGGGGCCCCCAATGAGCAGTTCTTC. As protein: CAINLAGAPNEQFF.